The sequence of this TCR beta chain was determined in a study of T cells in Graves' hyperthyroidism and ophthalmopathy. Study outcomes and limitations: Blood also showed most of the thyroid clonotypes that were expanded above 0.001.

Germline V gene lookup returns CDR1 MGHDK and CDR2 SYGVNS. The CDR3 length is 12 residues. The V end lost 11 bases, the J end lost 2 bases, and 12 bases lay between the germline ends. This clonotype appeared many times. The antigen remains undetermined. Template material for amplifying TCR beta CDR3 regions consisted of RNA transcripts. First-round RT-PCR targeting the TCR CDR3 was performed with the HTBI primer set. One entry per CDR3 protein, called by TCRdb with MiXCR from the multiplex PCR reads. The sample has more than 550,000 distinct CDR3 sequences; less than 45% are singletons. The clonotype was recovered from an adult man with Graves' disease, either hyperthyroidism or ophthalmopathy (not recorded which). This sequence joins TRBV25-1 and TRBJ1-2, with D perhaps TRBD1 (6 bases). Sequenced input: peripheral blood or thyroid tissue (not recorded which). The CDR3 DNA is TGTGCCGCGAGAGGGGGGAACTATGGCTACACCTTC. It specifies CAARGGNYGYTF.